This T cell receptor beta chain is from a study of shared clonotypes between healthy human individuals. Naive CD8 cells were CD45RO-negative, positively selected for CCR7, excluding terminally differentiated effector memory CD45RA+ cells. This was a deep-level run. Each sorted subset replicate got 200 ng genomic DNA, 25,000 to 35,000 genomes. Produced via immunoSEQ multiplex PCR; TCRdb's table is partial and in-frame only. Of hundreds of thousands of clones listed, 95% are singletons. The V gene's germline CDR1 is LNHDA and CDR2 SQIVND (reference sequence). Trimming stripped 3 bases from V and 3 bases from J, with 17 bases between. The CDR3 extends over 16 amino acids.

The chain is built from TRBV19 and TRBJ2-5; D is perhaps TRBD2 (6 bases). Sequenced input: naive CD8+ T cells sorted from blood. This sequence was found in a woman between 25 and 40 years old in good health. The CDR3: CASSIAAAGPKETQYF. CDR3 nucleotide sequence: TGTGCCAGTAGTATCGCCGCGGCGGGGCCCAAAGAGACCCAGTACTTC.